Listed below are T cell receptor beta chains from one sample, sequenced in a study of CD8+ T cells in alopecia areata. The method was immunoSEQ multiplex PCR; TCRdb's version includes in-frame clones alone and lacks a portion of them. The data hold 90,000 to 130,000 clones, with less than 75% observed a single time. The starting material was CD8+ T cells sorted from blood, obtained at week 24, from a patient treated with tofacitinib. All receptors come from a human donor with alopecia areata. Each CDR3 is given with its conserved first and last residue. The order of the fields is V gene, J gene, D gene, clone size, CDR3 DNA, CDR3 protein. D genes are given only for firm matches. Expanded clones are given a class, and other clones once, few, many or no size at all.

v_gene: TRBV6-5
j_gene: TRBJ2-1
d_gene: -
abundance: -
CDR3nt: TGTGCCAGCAGTTACTCGTGGGGAAATGAGCAGTTCTTC
CDR3aa: CASSYSWGNEQFF

v_gene: TRBV15
j_gene: TRBJ2-7
d_gene: -
abundance: -
CDR3nt: TGTGCCACCAGCAAAGGGGTTTCGGGCTACGAGCAGTACTTC
CDR3aa: CATSKGVSGYEQYF

v_gene: TRBV19
j_gene: TRBJ1-1
d_gene: -
abundance: many
CDR3nt: TGTGCCAGTGGCATAACCATGAACACTGAAGCTTTCTTT
CDR3aa: CASGITMNTEAFF

v_gene: TRBV5-4
j_gene: TRBJ1-2
d_gene: -
abundance: -
CDR3nt: TGTGCCAGCAGCTTACGGGAAAGCTATGGCTACACCTTC
CDR3aa: CASSLRESYGYTF

v_gene: TRBV4-3
j_gene: TRBJ1-1
d_gene: -
abundance: -
CDR3nt: TGCGCCAGCAGCCCCTCACAGGGACTGAACACTGAAGCTTTCTTT
CDR3aa: CASSPSQGLNTEAFF

v_gene: TRBV4-1
j_gene: TRBJ1-1
d_gene: -
abundance: few
CDR3nt: TGCGCCAGCAGCCAAGCTGCAGGCGCCGCTGAAGCTTTCTTT
CDR3aa: CASSQAAGAAEAFF

v_gene: TRBV2
j_gene: TRBJ2-3
d_gene: -
abundance: -
CDR3nt: TGTGCCAGCAGTGAGGGCGGGTATGGTGCAGATACGCAGTATTTT
CDR3aa: CASSEGGYGADTQYF

v_gene: TRBV6-1
j_gene: TRBJ2-1
d_gene: TRBD2
abundance: -
CDR3nt: TGTGCCAGCAGTGAACAGGCTAGCGGGGTGAATGAGCAGTTCTTC
CDR3aa: CASSEQASGVNEQFF

v_gene: TRBV5-6
j_gene: TRBJ2-5
d_gene: TRBD1
abundance: -
CDR3nt: TGTGCCAGCAGCTTGTGGCAGGGGGTCGCGACCCAGTACTTC
CDR3aa: CASSLWQGVATQYF

v_gene: TRBV29-1
j_gene: TRBJ2-7
d_gene: -
abundance: -
CDR3nt: TGCAGCGTTGAAGATCAGAGCACTTCATACGAGCAGTACTTC
CDR3aa: CSVEDQSTSYEQYF

v_gene: TRBV2
j_gene: TRBJ2-5
d_gene: TRBD2
abundance: few
CDR3nt: TGTGCCAGCAGCTCGACTAGCGGGACACAAGAGACCCAGTACTTC
CDR3aa: CASSSTSGTQETQYF

v_gene: TRBV30
j_gene: TRBJ2-5
d_gene: -
abundance: -
CDR3nt: TGTGCCATTCAGACGGACTCCCAAGAGACCCAGTACTTC
CDR3aa: CAIQTDSQETQYF